This passage covers 18 T cell receptor beta chains from one sample sequenced in a study of blood T cells in healthy people across ages. Together with a sample-barcoded 5' primer, a J-beta primer mix was included in a second PCR lasting about 7 to 11 cycles. TCRdb recomputed calls from the 5' RACE reads with MiXCR, one row per CDR3 protein. The sample lists just over 1 million distinct CDR3 sequences; 40% to 45% were seen once. Sequenced: blood. The receptors derive from a woman aged 55-70 years in good health.

The J gene is TRBJ2-3, the V gene TRBV28; tentative D call: TRBD2 (5 bases). The CDR3 has 16 amino acids. Trimming removed 8 bases from V and 2 bases from J, with 20 bases in between. CDR1 and CDR2 from the germline V gene are MDHEN and SYDVKM. CDR3: CASRRPGILLTDTQYF. The CDR3 DNA reads TGTGCCAGCCGAAGGCCCGGGATACTACTCACAGATACGCAGTATTTT.

This clonotype showed up just a few times. The rearrangement links TRBV20-1 to TRBJ2-7; no firm D call. V lost 0 bases, J lost 4 bases, and 13 bases lay in between. The CDR3 is 14 residues long. Germline V gene lookup returns CDR1 DFQATT and CDR2 SNEGSKA (reference sequence). CDR3 residues: CSARDRWSAYEQYF. The DNA for the CDR3 is TGCAGTGCTAGAGATCGTTGGTCAGCGTACGAGCAGTACTTC.

This clonotype appeared a single time. This chain joins TRBV12-3 or TRBV12-4 and TRBJ2-1; perhaps TRBD2 as D (6 bases). The V and J ends lost 2 bases and 8 bases respectively, with 7 bases between them. The CDR3 has 12 residues. CDR3 sequence reads: CASSLQRDEQFF. In DNA, the CDR3 is TGTGCCAGCAGTTTACAGCGGGATGAGCAGTTCTTC.

This clonotype was seen a few times. The chain uses TRBV28 and TRBJ2-7, with 7 bases fitting TRBD1. The germline gives CDR1 MDHEN, CDR2 SYDVKM. Trimming removed 6 bases from V and 2 bases from J; junction bases left unmatched: 10. The length of the CDR3 is 15 residues. CDR3 in DNA: TGTGCCAGCAGCAAAAGTGGACAGGAGGCCTACGAGCAGTACTTC. This encodes CASSKSGQEAYEQYF. Supplemented by reference TRBV28 and TRBJ2-7, the full variable domain reads DVKVTQSSRYLVKRTGEKVFLECVQDMDHENMFWYRQDPGLGLRLIYFSYDVKMKEKGDIPEGYSVSREKKERFSLILESASTNQTSMYLCASSKSGQEAYEQYFGPGTRLTVT.

A few counts support this clonotype. The chain links TRBV20-1 to TRBJ1-2; TRBD1 is a possible D gene (5 bases). The CDR3 totals 13 residues. Germline lookup yields CDR1 DFQATT and CDR2 SNEGSKA (reference sequence). Trimming took 6 bases from V and 4 from J, leaving 15 bases between them. The CDR3 is CSAPPEGSYGYTF. The CDR3 DNA sequence: TGCAGTGCCCCCCCCGAGGGGAGCTATGGCTACACCTTC.

The chain joins TRBV5-6 to TRBJ2-5; the D gene is possibly TRBD2 (5 bases). Deletions cut 0 bases from V and 5 bases from J, with 11 bases between. Germline lookup yields CDR1 SGHDT and CDR2 YYEEEE. This CDR3 is built from 14 residues. CDR3 amino acids: CASSLDYTGETQYF. For the CDR3, the DNA is TGTGCCAGCAGCTTGGACTACACGGGGGAGACCCAGTACTTC.

The V gene is TRBV5-6, the J gene TRBJ2-7, with D uncertain. The CDR3 extends over 13 amino acids. The V gene lost 2 bases and the J gene lost 5 bases, with 11 bases spanning the gap. Germline V CDR1 and CDR2: SGHDT, YYEEEE. CDR3 bases: TGTGCCAGCAGCTTTGGGCAGGTAGACGAGCAGTACTTC. This sequence encodes CASSFGQVDEQYF.

As for this clonotype: This may be a read error: a much more frequent sequence differs by one nucleotide. The chain recombines TRBV4-2 with TRBJ2-1; D not resolved. This CDR3 comprises 15 residues. Trimming took off 0 bases at V and 6 bases at J, with 12 bases between the two ends. The germline V gene has CDR1 LGHNA and CDR2 YNFKEQ. The CDR3 sequence is CASSQDNPLFNEQFF. CDR3 nucleotides: TGTGCCAGCAGCCAAGATAACCCTCTCTTCAATGAGCAGTTCTTC.

This clonotype showed up just once. The J gene is TRBJ2-1, the V gene TRBV9, with no clear D. This CDR3 comprises 15 residues. The V gene lost 4 bases and the J gene lost 5 bases, with 16 bases spanning the gap. Germline assignment: CDR1 SGDLS and CDR2 YYNGEE. Here the CDR3 DNA reads TGTGCCAGCAGCCAGACGGGCCACCTCCACAATGAGCAGTTCTTC. It is translated as CASSQTGHLHNEQFF. Variable domain in full (rest from reference TRBV9 and TRBJ2-1): DSGVTQTPKHLITATGQRVTLRCSPRSGDLSVYWYQQSLDQGLQFLIQYYNGEERAKGNILERFSAQQFPDLHSELNLSSLELGDSALYFCASSQTGHLHNEQFFGPGTRLTVL.

The chain combines TRBV20-1 with TRBJ2-7, with D perhaps TRBD2 (6 bases). Trimming stripped 2 bases from V and 4 bases from J, with 15 bases between. This CDR3 spans 14 amino acids. The germline CDR1 and CDR2 sequences are DFQATT and SNEGSKA (reference sequence). The CDR3 nucleotides read TGCAGTGCTAGAATCCCGGGAGCAGATTACGAGCAGTACTTC. Its translation is CSARIPGADYEQYF.

J is TRBJ2-5 and V is TRBV6-4, with 9 bases fitting TRBD2. Germline V gene sequence: CDR1 MRHNA, CDR2 SNTAGT. V shed 0 bases and J 11 bases; nucleotides not matched to a gene: 10. This CDR3 is 15 amino acids long. In DNA form, the CDR3 reads TGTGCCAGCAGTGACTCTAGCGGGAGTGTAAATGAGCAGTACTTC. It yields the protein CASSDSSGSVNEQYF.

V usage is TRBV7-2 and J usage is TRBJ2-1; D unresolved. CDR1 and CDR2 from the germline V gene are SGHTA and FQGNSA. V lost 7 bases and J lost 6, with 13 bases in between. The CDR3 runs 13 residues. The CDR3 reads CASTRRLSNEQFF. In DNA form, the CDR3 reads TGTGCCAGCACCCGGCGCCTCTCCAATGAGCAGTTCTTC.

This chain links TRBV29-1 with TRBJ1-4; 9 positions agree with TRBD1. The junction had 7 bases not matched to a gene; V was cut back by 7 bases and J by 7 bases. The CDR3 runs 13 residues. Germline CDR1 SQVTM, CDR2 ANQGSEA. This CDR3 is CSGRQGGGEKLFF. The CDR3 nucleotides are TGCAGCGGGCGACAGGGGGGCGGTGAAAAACTGTTTTTT. Full variable domain (rest looked up from reference TRBV29-1 and TRBJ1-4): SAVISQKPSRDICQRGTSLTIQCQVDSQVTMMFWYRQQPGQSLTLIATANQGSEATYESGFVIDKFPISRPNLTFSTLTVSNMSPEDSSIYLCSGRQGGGEKLFFGSGTQLSVL.

The CDR3 nucleotides are TGCAGTGCTAGGGTAGCCGGTAGATGGGGGGACGAGCAGTACTTC. Residues: CSARVAGRWGDEQYF. J is TRBJ2-7 and V is TRBV20-1; a possible D gene is TRBD2 (6 bases). The CDR3 runs 15 residues. Trimming took off 3 bases at V and 5 bases at J, with 20 bases between the two ends. Germline V gene lookup returns CDR1 DFQATT and CDR2 SNEGSKA (reference sequence).

This clonotype was seen a handful of times. The chain joins TRBV9 to TRBJ2-3; no definite D call. Germline CDR1 reads SGDLS; CDR2 reads YYNGEE. The germline V and J ends were trimmed by 1 base and 5 bases, with 5 bases remaining between them. The CDR3 extends over 12 amino acids. CDR3 nucleotides: TGTGCCAGCAGCGTAAATTTAGATACGCAGTATTTT. Its translation: CASSVNLDTQYF.

As for this clonotype: This may be a read error, as it is one base from a much larger clone. The chain carries TRBV27 and TRBJ2-4; D might be TRBD1 (6 bases). Germline V gene sequence: CDR1 MNHEY, CDR2 SMNVEV (reference sequence). CDR3 length equals 14 residues. The CDR3 is CAGSSGDLKNIQYF. CDR3 nucleotides: TGTGCCGGCAGCTCAGGGGATCTCAAAAACATTCAGTACTTC.

The chain employs TRBV9 and TRBJ2-2; D call uncertain. This CDR3 contains 13 residues. Germline loops: CDR1 SGDLS, CDR2 YYNGEE. Trimming shortened V by 2 bases and J by 6 bases, and 8 bases separated the two germline ends. The CDR3 region has the DNA TGTGCCAGCAGCGTCCTTGGGCCCGGGGAGCTGTTTTTT. This codes for CASSVLGPGELFF.

This clonotype has just a few counts. The rearrangement joins TRBV7-9 to TRBJ2-3; possibly TRBD2 for D (5 bases). V gave up 1 base and J gave up 4 bases, with 6 bases separating them. The CDR3 totals 13 residues. Germline V gene lookup returns CDR1 SEHNR and CDR2 FQNEAQ (reference sequence). CDR3 sequence (DNA): TGTGCCAGCAGCTTAGAGGACTCAGATACGCAGTATTTT. Protein sequence: CASSLEDSDTQYF.